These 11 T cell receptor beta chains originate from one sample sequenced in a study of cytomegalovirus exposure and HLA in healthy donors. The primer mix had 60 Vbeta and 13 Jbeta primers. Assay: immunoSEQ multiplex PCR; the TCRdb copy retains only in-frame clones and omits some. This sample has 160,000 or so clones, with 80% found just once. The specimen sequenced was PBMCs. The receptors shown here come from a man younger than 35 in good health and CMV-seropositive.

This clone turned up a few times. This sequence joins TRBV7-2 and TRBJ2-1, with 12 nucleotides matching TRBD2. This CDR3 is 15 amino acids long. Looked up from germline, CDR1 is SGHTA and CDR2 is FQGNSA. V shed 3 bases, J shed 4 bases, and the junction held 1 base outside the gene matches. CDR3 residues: CASSFTSGRYNEQFF. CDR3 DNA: TGTGCCAGCAGCTTTACTAGCGGGAGGTACAATGAGCAGTTCTTC.

CDR3 residues: CASSRLAQGDTEAFF. CDR3 in DNA: TGTGCCAGCAGCAGACTTGCACAGGGAGACACTGAAGCTTTCTTT. The chain recombines TRBV7-7 with TRBJ1-1, with D perhaps TRBD1 (6 bases). The CDR3 is 15 amino acids. V was trimmed by 5 bases and J by 3 bases, leaving 16 bases between them. Germline CDR1 reads SSHAT; CDR2 reads FNYEAQ (reference sequence).

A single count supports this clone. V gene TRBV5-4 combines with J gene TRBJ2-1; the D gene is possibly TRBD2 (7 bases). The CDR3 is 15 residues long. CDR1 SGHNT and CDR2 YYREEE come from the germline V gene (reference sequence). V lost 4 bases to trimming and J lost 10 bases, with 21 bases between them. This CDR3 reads CASSLDRLAGEEQFF. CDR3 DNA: TGTGCCAGCAGCCTCGATAGACTAGCAGGGGAAGAGCAGTTCTTC.

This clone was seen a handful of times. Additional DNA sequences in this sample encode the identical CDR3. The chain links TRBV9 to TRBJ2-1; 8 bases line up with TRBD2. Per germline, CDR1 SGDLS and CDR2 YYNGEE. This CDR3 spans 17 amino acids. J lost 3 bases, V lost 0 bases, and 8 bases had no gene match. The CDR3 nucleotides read TGTGCCAGCAGCGTAGAAATAGCGGGGACACTCTACAATGAGCAGTTCTTC. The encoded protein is CASSVEIAGTLYNEQFF. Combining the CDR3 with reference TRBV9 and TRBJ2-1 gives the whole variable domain DSGVTQTPKHLITATGQRVTLRCSPRSGDLSVYWYQQSLDQGLQFLIQYYNGEERAKGNILERFSAQQFPDLHSELNLSSLELGDSALYFCASSVEIAGTLYNEQFFGPGTRLTVL.

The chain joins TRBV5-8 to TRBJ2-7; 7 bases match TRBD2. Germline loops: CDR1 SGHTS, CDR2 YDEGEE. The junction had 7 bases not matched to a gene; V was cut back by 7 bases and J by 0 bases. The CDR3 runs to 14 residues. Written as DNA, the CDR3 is TGTGCCAGCGTTAGCGGGTCTTACTCCTACGAGCAGTACTTC. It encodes CASVSGSYSYEQYF.

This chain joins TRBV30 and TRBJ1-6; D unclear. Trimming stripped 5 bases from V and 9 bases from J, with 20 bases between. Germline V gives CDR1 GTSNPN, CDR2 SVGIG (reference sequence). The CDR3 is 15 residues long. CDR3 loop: CAWGGRLGESSPLHF. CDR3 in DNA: TGTGCCTGGGGTGGTCGACTGGGTGAAAGTTCACCCCTCCACTTT.

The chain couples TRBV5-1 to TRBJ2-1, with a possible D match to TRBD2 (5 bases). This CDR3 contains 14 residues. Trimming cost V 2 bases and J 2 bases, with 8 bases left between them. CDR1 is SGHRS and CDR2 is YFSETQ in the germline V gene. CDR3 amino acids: CASSFTGTYNEQFF. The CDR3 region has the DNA TGCGCCAGCAGCTTTACGGGGACCTACAATGAGCAGTTCTTC.

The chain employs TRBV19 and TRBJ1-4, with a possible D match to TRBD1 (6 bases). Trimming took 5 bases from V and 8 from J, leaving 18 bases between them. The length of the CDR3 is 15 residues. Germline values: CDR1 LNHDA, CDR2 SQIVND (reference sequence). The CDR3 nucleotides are TGTGCCAGTAGTCCGATCACAGGGCTGGACGAAAAACTGTTTTTT. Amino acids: CASSPITGLDEKLFF.

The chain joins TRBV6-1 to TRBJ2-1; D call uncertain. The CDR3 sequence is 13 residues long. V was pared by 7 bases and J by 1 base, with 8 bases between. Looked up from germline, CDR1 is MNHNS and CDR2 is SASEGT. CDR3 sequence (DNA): TGTGCCAGCACGTCGAGGTCCTACAATGAGCAGTTCTTC. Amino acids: CASTSRSYNEQFF.

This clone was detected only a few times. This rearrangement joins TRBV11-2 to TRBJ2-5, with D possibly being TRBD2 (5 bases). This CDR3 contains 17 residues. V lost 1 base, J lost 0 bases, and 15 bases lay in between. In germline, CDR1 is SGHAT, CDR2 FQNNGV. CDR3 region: CASSLGASGFYQETQYF. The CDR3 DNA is TGTGCCAGCAGCTTAGGCGCGTCGGGGTTCTACCAAGAGACCCAGTACTTC.

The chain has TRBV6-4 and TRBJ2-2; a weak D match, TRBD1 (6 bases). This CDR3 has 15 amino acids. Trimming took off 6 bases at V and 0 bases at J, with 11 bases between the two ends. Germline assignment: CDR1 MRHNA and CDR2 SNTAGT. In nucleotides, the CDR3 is TGTGCCAGCAGCCAGGACAGTCCGAACACCGGGGAGCTGTTTTTT. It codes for CASSQDSPNTGELFF.